Below, one T cell receptor beta chain is given with its context. Its antigen is not identified. Only in-frame clones appear in the TCRdb table, and some are missing; sequencing was by immunoSEQ multiplex PCR. The sample includes approximately 1.9 million clones, around 93% of them seen just once. The sample comes from a study of shared clonotypes between healthy human individuals. Study details: With ages of 18 to 49, the donors were two women and a few men. CD4 naive and memory got three plates each, CD8 naive two, CD8 memory one. Study outcomes and limitations: Investigators collected only blood, and repertoires in tissues likely differ. Memory subsets generally showed smaller estimated richness than naive subsets did.

The CDR3 spans 14 residues. V dropped 2 bases and J dropped 0 bases, with 3 bases sitting between them. Germline values: CDR1 SGHDT, CDR2 YYEEEE. Positive CCR7 selection of CD45RO-negative cells yielded the naive CD8 cells, and terminally differentiated effector memory CD45RA+ cells were excluded. The receptor was isolated from a man in his late teens or twenties in good health. Some clones in this sample may be carry-over from other donors' samples. The material sequenced was naive CD8+ T cells from PBMCs. This rearrangement joins TRBV5-6 to TRBJ2-6; D unresolved. DNA of the CDR3: TGTGCCAGCAGCTTATCCTCTGGGGCCAACGTCCTGACTTTC. Its protein product is CASSLSSGANVLTF.